The 26 T cell receptor beta chains below were found in one sample sequenced in a study of blood T cell repertoires in COVID-19. Here immunoSEQ multiplex PCR was the method, and the copy in TCRdb shows in-frame clones only, minus some. This sample has about 370,000 clones, with 85% to 90% found just once. The source material was PBMCs or T cells enriched from blood (not recorded which). All receptors derive from a man younger than 30 who had recovered from COVID-19.

This chain's CDR3 is CASSSLKTGAPNTEAFF. CDR3 DNA sequence: TGTGCCAGTAGTAGCCTTAAAACAGGGGCCCCGAACACTGAAGCTTTCTTT. The J gene is TRBJ1-1, the V gene TRBV19; 7 bases are a match to TRBD1. The CDR3 contains 17 residues. Germline V gene sequence: CDR1 LNHDA, CDR2 SQIVND (reference sequence). The ends lost 4 bases at V and 1 base at J; junction bases unmatched: 12.

The chain has TRBV7-6 and TRBJ2-2; D uncertain. Trimming stripped 1 base from V and 2 bases from J, with 8 bases between. CDR1 is SGHVS, CDR2 FNYEAQ, per germline. There are 15 residues in the CDR3. CDR3 amino acids: CASSLEKSNTGELFF. The CDR3 DNA sequence: TGTGCCAGCAGCTTAGAAAAGAGTAACACCGGGGAGCTGTTTTTT.

The genes are TRBV5-6 and TRBJ2-5, with 8 bases aligning to TRBD1. Trimming removed 4 bases from V and 2 bases from J; junction bases left unmatched: 10. The CDR3 is made up of 16 amino acids. The germline gives CDR1 SGHDT, CDR2 YYEEEE. The CDR3: CASSRQGPVLQETQYF. DNA for the CDR3: TGTGCCAGCAGCAGACAGGGGCCCGTCTTACAAGAGACCCAGTACTTC.

This chain links TRBV4-1 with TRBJ1-5, with 10 nucleotides matching TRBD1. This CDR3 has 15 residues. Per the germline V gene, CDR1 is MGHRA and CDR2 is YSYEKL. The trim removed 4 bases at V and 6 bases at J, leaving 6 bases unmatched. The CDR3 is CASSRGTGESQPQHF. The CDR3 DNA sequence: TGCGCCAGCAGCCGAGGGACAGGGGAGTCTCAGCCCCAGCATTTT.

The V gene is TRBV7-7, the J gene TRBJ2-7; D remains unclear. The CDR3 is 15 amino acids. Germline V lookup: CDR1 SSHAT, CDR2 FNYEAQ (reference sequence). V was trimmed by 4 bases and J by 2 bases, leaving 15 bases between them. The CDR3 protein is CASSSDTSPPYEQYF. The DNA of the CDR3 is TGTGCCAGCAGCTCAGACACGTCACCGCCCTACGAGCAGTACTTC. The variable domain in full, with the rest retrieved from reference TRBV7-7 and TRBJ2-7, is GAGVSQSPRYKVTKRGQDVTLRCDPISSHATLYWYQQALGQGPEFLTYFNYEAQPDKSGLPSDRFSAERPEGSISTLTIQRTEQRDSAMYRCASSSDTSPPYEQYFGPGTRLTVT.

V usage is TRBV5-4 and J usage is TRBJ1-1; unclear D gene. The V gene lost 2 bases and the J gene lost 1 base, with 18 bases spanning the gap. CDR3 size: 17 residues. The germline V gene encodes CDR1 SGHNT and CDR2 YYREEE (reference sequence). CDR3 amino acids: CASSFGLGNVANTEAFF. CDR3 coding DNA: TGTGCCAGCAGCTTTGGACTGGGGAATGTCGCGAACACTGAAGCTTTCTTT.

This clone was found a few times. The chain joins TRBV27 to TRBJ1-5; no reliable D call. The CDR3 is made up of 12 amino acids. V was pared by 3 bases and J by 4 bases, with 4 bases between. CDR1 is MNHEY and CDR2 is SMNVEV in the germline V gene (reference sequence). In DNA form, the CDR3 reads TGTGCCAGCAGTTTCCCTAATCAGCCCCAGCATTTT. Its translation: CASSFPNQPQHF.

The J gene is TRBJ1-1, the V gene TRBV5-1, with 9 bases aligning to TRBD1. The CDR3 is 17 residues long. In germline, CDR1 is SGHRS, CDR2 YFSETQ. V lost 5 bases, J lost 1 base, and 12 bases stayed unmatched. The CDR3 is CASRGDRVKRQNTEAFF. In DNA, the CDR3 is TGCGCCAGCAGGGGGGACAGGGTAAAGCGGCAGAACACTGAAGCTTTCTTT.

The gene calls are TRBV7-9 and TRBJ2-6; D is ambiguous. Germline V lookup: CDR1 SEHNR, CDR2 FQNEAQ (reference sequence). V lost 5 bases to trimming and J lost 1 base, with 6 bases between them. The CDR3 runs 14 residues. Here the CDR3 reads CASSAYSGANVLTF. The CDR3 bases are TGTGCCAGCAGCGCGTATTCTGGGGCCAACGTCCTGACTTTC.

This clone was counted only a few times. The chain has TRBV7-3 and TRBJ1-1; D unresolved. There are 13 residues in the CDR3. CDR1 is SGHTA and CDR2 is FQGTGA in the germline V gene. Trimming took off 1 base at V and 4 bases at J, with 7 bases between the two ends. CDR3 bases: TGTGCCAGCAGCTTAAACCCCAGCACTGAAGCTTTCTTT. Amino acids: CASSLNPSTEAFF.

The DNA of the CDR3 is TGCGCCAGCAACCCACAGACAAAACAGGCGATCTATGGCTACACCTTC. The encoded protein is CASNPQTKQAIYGYTF. The rearrangement uses TRBV4-1 and TRBJ1-2; maybe TRBD1 (5 bases). With 7 bases removed from V and 4 bases from J, the gap between germline ends came to 22 bases. CDR1 and CDR2 from the germline V gene are MGHRA and YSYEKL. This CDR3 spans 16 amino acids.

This chain connects TRBV11-2 to TRBJ2-1, with TRBD1 as a possible D gene (6 bases). Germline V gene sequence: CDR1 SGHAT, CDR2 FQNNGV. V was trimmed by 5 bases and J by 10 bases, leaving 21 bases between them. This CDR3 is 15 amino acids long. The CDR3 reads CASSRRNTGQNEQFF. The CDR3 bases are TGTGCCAGCAGCCGGAGAAACACAGGGCAAAACGAGCAGTTCTTC.

The V gene is TRBV5-8, the J gene TRBJ2-1; 7 positions agree with TRBD1. CDR3 length: 13 residues. The ends lost 0 bases at V and 15 bases at J; junction bases unmatched: 9. CDR1 SGHTS and CDR2 YDEGEE come from the germline V gene. CDR3 coding DNA: TGTGCCAGCAGCTTGGCGAAGGGTACAGGGGCGTTCTTC. This gives the protein CASSLAKGTGAFF.

This sequence joins TRBV25-1 and TRBJ2-5, with 7 bases identical to TRBD1. In germline, CDR1 is MGHDK, CDR2 SYGVNS. V lost 2 bases, J lost 5 bases, and 5 bases stayed unmatched. This CDR3 has 14 amino acids. The CDR3 DNA sequence: TGTGCCAGCAGTGAAGAAGGGGGCCTGGAGACCCAGTACTTC. Translated, it gives CASSEEGGLETQYF.

V and J are TRBV7-8 and TRBJ1-2; no definite D call. CDR3 length: 13 residues. Looked up from germline, CDR1 is SGHVS and CDR2 is FQNEAQ. The V and J ends lost 5 bases and 2 bases respectively, with 9 bases between them. For the CDR3, the DNA is TGTGCCAGCAGCCGAACACAGAACTATGGCTACACCTTC. Its translation: CASSRTQNYGYTF.

There are a few counts of this clone. The rearrangement uses TRBV5-1 and TRBJ1-1, with D perhaps TRBD1 (6 bases). The CDR3 consists of 15 residues. Germline CDR1 and CDR2: SGHRS and YFSETQ. The V end was cut by 3 bases, the J end by 1 base, with 13 bases between. The CDR3: CASSWGGGSNTEAFF. The CDR3 DNA sequence: TGCGCCAGCAGCTGGGGGGGCGGATCGAACACTGAAGCTTTCTTT.

This clone was observed once. The chain recombines TRBV9 with TRBJ1-2, with TRBD1 as a possible D gene (6 bases). Trimming stripped 3 bases from V and 4 bases from J, with 7 bases between. In germline, CDR1 is SGDLS, CDR2 YYNGEE. This CDR3 contains 12 residues. The CDR3 region has the DNA TGTGCCAGCAGCGCAGGGGTCTATGGCTACACCTTC. As protein: CASSAGVYGYTF.

This rearrangement joins TRBV11-2 to TRBJ2-1; 7 positions agree with TRBD2. Germline CDR1 and CDR2: SGHAT and FQNNGV. This CDR3 has 16 residues. The J segment lost 0 bases and the V segment lost 5 bases, leaving 7 bases of the junction unmatched. The chain's CDR3 is CASSGGGFPSYNEQFF. CDR3 DNA sequence: TGTGCCAGCAGCGGGGGAGGGTTCCCCTCCTACAATGAGCAGTTCTTC. Together with reference TRBV11-2 and TRBJ2-1, the CDR3 gives the full variable domain: EAGVAQSPRYKIIEKRQSVAFWCNPISGHATLYWYQQILGQGPKLLIQFQNNGVVDDSQLPKDRFSAERLKGVDSTLKIQPAKLEDSAVYLCASSGGGFPSYNEQFFGPGTRLTVL.

The chain recombines TRBV10-2 with TRBJ1-2, with D perhaps TRBD1 (6 bases). Trimming shortened V by 0 bases and J by 2 bases, and 10 bases separated the two germline ends. The CDR3 runs 15 residues. Germline CDR1 reads WSHSY; CDR2 reads SAAADI. In nucleotides, the CDR3 is TGCGCCAGCAGTGAGTCCTGGGGGCCGAACTATGGCTACACCTTC. Translated, it gives CASSESWGPNYGYTF.

V gene TRBV6-5 combines with J gene TRBJ1-5, with 7 nucleotides matching TRBD1. Losses at the gene ends were 6 bases for V and 4 bases for J; bases not matched to a gene: 6. Germline V gene lookup returns CDR1 MNHEY and CDR2 SVGAGI. This CDR3 contains 14 residues. The CDR3 DNA is TGTGCCAGCAGACCGGGACAGCGGAATCAGCCCCAGCATTTT. Translated: CASRPGQRNQPQHF.

The gene calls are TRBV19 and TRBJ2-7, with 8 bases matching TRBD2. CDR3 size: 14 residues. V lost 7 bases to trimming and J lost 7 bases; unmatched junction nucleotides: 12. The germline CDR1 and CDR2 sequences are LNHDA and SQIVND (reference sequence). The CDR3 DNA sequence: TGTGCCAGTACAGAGGGAAGCGGGAGTTATGAGCAGTACTTC. Protein: CASTEGSGSYEQYF.

This sequence joins TRBV28 and TRBJ2-2, with D possibly being TRBD2 (5 bases). Trimming removed 11 bases at V and 0 bases at J, with 7 bases between. From germline, CDR1 is MDHEN and CDR2 SYDVKM. This CDR3 is built from 12 residues. Here the CDR3 DNA reads TGTGCCGGAGGTTCGAACACCGGGGAGCTGTTTTTT. This gives the protein CAGGSNTGELFF.

This clone came up a few times. V usage is TRBV5-5 and J usage is TRBJ2-7, with TRBD2 as a possible D gene (6 bases). Germline V gene sequence: CDR1 SGHKS, CDR2 YYEKEE (reference sequence). Trimming removed 0 bases at V and 5 bases at J, with 12 bases between. The CDR3 is 14 residues long. The DNA of the CDR3 is TGTGCCAGCAGCTTGGCCCCGAGGGAGGACGAGCAGTACTTC. As protein: CASSLAPREDEQYF.

CDR3 amino acids: CALGQGGTNYGYTF. CDR3 coding DNA: TGTGCCTTGGGACAGGGGGGTACTAACTATGGCTACACCTTC. This chain uses TRBV10-3 with TRBJ1-2; 11 positions match TRBD1. The J segment lost 0 bases and the V segment lost 11 bases, leaving 5 bases of the junction unmatched. The germline CDR1 and CDR2 sequences are ENHRY and SYGVKD. The CDR3 length is 14 residues.

The chain recombines TRBV24-1 with TRBJ1-3; 7 nucleotides line up with TRBD1. In germline, CDR1 is KGHDR, CDR2 SFDVKD. Trimming cost V 2 bases and J 0 bases; bases outside gene matches: 0. This CDR3 is 15 amino acids long. The CDR3 here is CATSDSGGSGNTIYF. The CDR3 bases are TGTGCCACCAGTGATTCAGGGGGCTCTGGAAACACCATATATTTT.

This clone turned up a few times. V gene TRBV6-2 or TRBV6-3 combines with J gene TRBJ1-1; 10 nucleotides line up with TRBD1. V lost 3 bases, J lost 4 bases, and 5 bases stayed unmatched. CDR1 MNHEY and CDR2 SVGEGT come from the germline V gene. The CDR3 covers 15 residues. The CDR3 DNA follows: TGTGCCAGCAGTTATCTCGGGACAGGGGTCACTGAAGCTTTCTTT. It specifies CASSYLGTGVTEAFF.